These 15 T cell receptor beta chains were all obtained from the same sample, sequenced in a study of blood T cell repertoires in COVID-19. Sequencing used immunoSEQ multiplex PCR; TCRdb keeps in-frame clones, though not all of them. The sample lists about 200,000 clones, about 89% occurring once. The source material was PBMCs or T cells enriched from blood (not recorded which). The receptors were gathered from a woman under 30 who had recovered from COVID-19.

The gene calls are TRBV5-6 and TRBJ2-7, with a weak D call TRBD1 (6 bases). V lost 2 bases, J lost 3 bases, and 15 bases lay in between. Germline loops: CDR1 SGHDT, CDR2 YYEEEE. This CDR3 comprises 15 residues. The CDR3 loop reads CASSFGRGWVYEQYF. The CDR3 DNA reads as TGTGCCAGCAGCTTTGGCAGGGGTTGGGTCTACGAGCAGTACTTC.

The chain joins TRBV11-2 to TRBJ1-3; D possibly corresponds to TRBD1 (6 bases). This CDR3 is 18 amino acids long. V was shortened by 5 bases and J by 0 bases, with 20 bases between the two germline ends. Germline V gene lookup returns CDR1 SGHAT and CDR2 FQNNGV. The CDR3 sequence: CASSQPPGHSFSGNTIYF. CDR3 in DNA: TGTGCCAGCAGCCAACCACCGGGACATTCGTTCTCTGGAAACACCATATATTTT.

The chain carries TRBV19 and TRBJ2-5; no clear D gene. The CDR3 spans 12 residues. Looked up from germline, CDR1 is LNHDA and CDR2 is SQIVND (reference sequence). The germline V and J ends were trimmed by 3 bases and 4 bases, with 6 bases remaining between them. CDR3 in amino acids: CASSIASETQYF. The CDR3 nucleotides are TGTGCCAGTAGTATTGCGTCAGAGACCCAGTACTTC.

A word on this clone: Other DNA sequences of this sample code for an identical CDR3. CDR3 coding DNA: TGCGCCAGCAGCTTAGGACAGGGGGCAAATGGCTACACCTTC. It codes for CASSLGQGANGYTF. The rearrangement joins TRBV5-1 to TRBJ1-2; the match to TRBD1 covers 11 bases. The junction had 3 bases not matched to a gene; V was cut back by 2 bases and J by 6 bases. This CDR3 comprises 14 residues. The germline gives CDR1 SGHRS, CDR2 YFSETQ.

This chain joins TRBV19 and TRBJ1-1; D ambiguous. The CDR3 runs to 13 residues. Germline CDR1 LNHDA, CDR2 SQIVND (reference sequence). V was pared by 7 bases and J by 4 bases, with 13 bases between. The chain's CDR3 is CASKVRESTEAFF. The CDR3 DNA reads TGTGCCAGTAAAGTGAGGGAGAGCACTGAAGCTTTCTTT.

The chain combines TRBV12-3 or TRBV12-4 with TRBJ2-7; 9 bases are a match to TRBD2. Trimming at V came to 6 bases and at J to 1 base, leaving 1 base not matched to a gene. CDR3 length: 13 residues. This CDR3 reads CASRSGGSYEQYF. CDR3 in DNA: TGTGCCAGCAGAAGCGGGGGGTCCTACGAGCAGTACTTC.

This clone was found a few times. The CDR3 nucleotides are TGTGCCTCCTCCCGCGGGACCTCTGGAAACACCATATATTTT. Translated, it gives CASSRGTSGNTIYF. The chain links TRBV30 to TRBJ1-3, with a weak D call TRBD1 (5 bases). The CDR3 consists of 14 residues. In germline, CDR1 is GTSNPN, CDR2 SVGIG (reference sequence). Trimming stripped 7 bases from V and 0 bases from J, with 13 bases between.

This clone was detected once. The rearrangement joins TRBV9 to TRBJ1-1; TRBD1 aligns across 10 bases. J gave up 4 bases and V 3 bases, and 6 bases lay outside the gene matches. In germline, CDR1 is SGDLS, CDR2 YYNGEE. The CDR3 totals 15 residues. CDR3: CASSGRQGAITEAFF. The CDR3 region has the DNA TGTGCCAGCAGCGGGAGACAGGGGGCGATCACTGAAGCTTTCTTT.

This clone occurred once. J is TRBJ1-1 and V is TRBV6-5; D remains ambiguous. With 0 bases removed from V and 0 bases from J, the gap between germline ends came to 11 bases. The germline V gene has CDR1 MNHEY and CDR2 SVGAGI. The CDR3 consists of 16 residues. This CDR3 is CASSYSSYKLNTEAFF. The CDR3 nucleotides read TGTGCCAGCAGTTACTCGTCCTATAAACTGAACACTGAAGCTTTCTTT.

The chain recombines TRBV19 with TRBJ1-1; 9 nucleotides line up with TRBD1. This CDR3 has 14 amino acids. In germline, CDR1 is LNHDA, CDR2 SQIVND (reference sequence). J was trimmed by 1 base and V by 4 bases; bases with no gene match: 1. CDR3 sequence reads: CASSKQGANTEAFF. CDR3 DNA: TGTGCCAGTAGTAAACAGGGGGCGAACACTGAAGCTTTCTTT.

The chain has TRBV27 and TRBJ1-1; D is unclear. The CDR3 is made up of 14 amino acids. Germline V gives CDR1 MNHEY, CDR2 SMNVEV (reference sequence). Deletions cut 5 bases from V and 1 base from J, with 11 bases between. The CDR3 DNA reads as TGTGCCAGCAGTCAACCGGGAACGAACACTGAAGCTTTCTTT. Its translation is CASSQPGTNTEAFF.

The chain recombines TRBV6-5 with TRBJ1-2; D remains unclear. From germline, CDR1 is MNHEY and CDR2 SVGAGI. The CDR3 covers 14 residues. V was cut by 6 bases and J by 6 bases, with 17 bases left in between. CDR3 bases: TGTGCCAGCAGGGTTATTAGCGTCGGGAATGGCTACACCTTC. It yields the protein CASRVISVGNGYTF.

The CDR3 spells CASRGGTGRLYGYTF. The DNA for the CDR3 is TGTGCCAGCAGGGGGGGGACAGGTCGCCTCTATGGCTACACCTTC. The rearrangement joins TRBV2 to TRBJ1-2; 8 bases line up with TRBD1. Losses at the gene ends were 6 bases for V and 4 bases for J; bases not matched to a gene: 10. The CDR3 spans 15 residues. Germline lookup yields CDR1 SNHLY and CDR2 FYNNEI.

V gene TRBV30 combines with J gene TRBJ1-2; TRBD1 is a possible D gene (5 bases). Trimming cost V 8 bases and J 11 bases, with 18 bases left between them. Germline V lookup: CDR1 GTSNPN, CDR2 SVGIG (reference sequence). This CDR3 comprises 11 residues. Here the CDR3 DNA reads TGTGCCGGCCAGGGTGGAAAACTTTACACCTTC. As protein: CAGQGGKLYTF. The variable domain in full, with the rest retrieved from reference TRBV30 and TRBJ1-2, is SQTIHQWPATLVQPVGSPLSLECTVEGTSNPNLYWYRQAAGRGLQLLFYSVGIGQISSEVPQNLSASRPQDRQFILSSKKLLLSDSGFYLCAGQGGKLYTFGSGTRLTVV.

The chain is built from TRBV18 and TRBJ2-7; 7 nucleotides align to TRBD1. Germline V gives CDR1 KGHSH, CDR2 LQKENI. J lost 5 bases, V lost 2 bases, and 6 bases had no gene match. The CDR3 length is 14 residues. The CDR3 coding sequence is TGTGCCAGCTCACCAAAGGGGGCAGGGGACGAGCAGTACTTC. As protein: CASSPKGAGDEQYF.